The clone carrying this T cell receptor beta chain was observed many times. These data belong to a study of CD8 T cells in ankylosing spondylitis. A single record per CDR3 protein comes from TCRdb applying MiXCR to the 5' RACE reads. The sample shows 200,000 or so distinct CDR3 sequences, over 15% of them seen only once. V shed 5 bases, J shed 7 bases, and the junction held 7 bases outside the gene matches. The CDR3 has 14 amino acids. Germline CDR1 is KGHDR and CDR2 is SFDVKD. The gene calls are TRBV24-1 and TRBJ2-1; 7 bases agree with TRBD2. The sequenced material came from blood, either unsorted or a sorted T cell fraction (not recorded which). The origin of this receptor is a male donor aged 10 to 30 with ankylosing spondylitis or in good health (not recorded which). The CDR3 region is CATSASGVGNEQFF. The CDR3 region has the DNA TGTGCCACCAGTGCTAGCGGAGTGGGGAATGAGCAGTTCTTC.